This T cell receptor (beta chain) is drawn from a study of siplizumab effects on memory and regulatory T cells. Overall study findings and caveats: Where siplizumab was present, mappable alloreactive CD4+ clones averaged around 69% Treg-derived, compared with more than 25% in controls. The diversity of naive T cells seemed greater than that of memory cells, and their alloresponse contribution seemed major.

CDR3 size: 14 residues. V lost 1 base to trimming and J lost 2 bases, with 7 bases between them. Germline loops: CDR1 SGHDN, CDR2 FVKESK. Assay used: immunoSEQ multiplex PCR; TCRdb lists only in-frame clones, some missing. The sample gives about 91,000 clones, roughly 96% of which show up once; 0.025% to 0.035% is in the top ten. Of note for this clone: The antigen remains unidentified.

Unstimulated naive, memory, effector memory and TEMRA subsets from a few donor pairs were sequenced. The TCR was taken from a human donor in good health. The chain employs TRBV14 and TRBJ2-3; the D is unclear. Sequenced input: naive CD4+ T cells sorted from blood. CDR3 loop: CASSQVRDTDTQYF. CDR3 DNA: TGTGCCAGCAGCCAAGTTCGCGACACAGATACGCAGTATTTT.